The text below deals with one T cell receptor beta chain. The data were taken from a study of blood T cell repertoires in COVID-19. Background on the study: The study drew acute and convalescent COVID-19 samples from the United States, Italy and Spain. From T cells, B-cell-depleted T cells, or PBMCs came the material, which was cDNA or gDNA.

Original data processing: Amplified reference gene primers provided the basis for estimating nucleated cell counts. Using immunoSEQ multiplex PCR, the repertoire was profiled, and TCRdb retains in-frame clones only, with some absent. V and J calls and clone size are those listed in that table; D and trimming were worked out from the DNA. The data hold just over 150,000 clones, with roughly 91% observed a single time. Trimming cost V 6 bases and J 7 bases; bases outside gene matches: 10. Per germline, CDR1 MNHEY and CDR2 SVGAGI. The CDR3 length is 15 residues. This sequence originates from a woman in her 50s with acute or convalescent COVID-19. The chain couples TRBV6-5 to TRBJ2-1; 9 nucleotides line up with TRBD1. Sequencing was performed on peripheral blood. The CDR3 loop reads CASRPTGGGLNEQFF. DNA of the CDR3: TGTGCCAGCAGACCCACAGGGGGCGGACTAAATGAGCAGTTCTTC.